These 6 T cell receptor beta chains share one sample of origin, sequenced in a study of blood T cell repertoires in COVID-19. TCRdb's copy holds only in-frame clones and misses some; the assay was immunoSEQ multiplex PCR. The sample consists of around 390,000 clones, 87% of them appearing once. The sample taken for sequencing was PBMCs or T cells enriched from blood (not recorded which). The receptors were sampled from a woman aged 50 to 60 who had recovered from COVID-19.

The rearrangement uses TRBV19 and TRBJ2-3; no definite D call. The CDR3 covers 17 residues. V was trimmed by 5 bases and J by 2 bases, leaving 20 bases between them. From germline, CDR1 is LNHDA and CDR2 SQIVND (reference sequence). In DNA form, the CDR3 reads TGTGCCAGTAGTCCGTCGTACAGAAAAGGCCCCACAGATACGCAGTATTTT. Its protein is CASSPSYRKGPTDTQYF. Complete variable domain (other parts from reference TRBV19 and TRBJ2-3): DGGITQSPKYLFRKEGQNVTLSCEQNLNHDAMYWYRQDPGQGLRLIYYSQIVNDFQKGDIAEGYSVSREKKESFPLTVTSAQKNPTAFYLCASSPSYRKGPTDTQYFGPGTRLTVL.

This clone was seen ten or more times. The gene calls are TRBV27 and TRBJ2-5; 8 bases line up with TRBD1. Germline-derived CDR1 and CDR2 are MNHEY and SMNVEV (reference sequence). The CDR3 contains 14 residues. Germline trimming cut 5 bases from V and 4 bases from J; bases unmatched to any gene: 6. CDR3 coding DNA: TGTGCCAGCAGTCCATGGACAGGGATAGAGACCCAGTACTTC. Amino acid sequence: CASSPWTGIETQYF.

This rearrangement joins TRBV19 to TRBJ2-1; 8 bases match TRBD2. Germline V gene data show CDR1 as LNHDA and CDR2 as SQIVND (reference sequence). The CDR3 extends over 13 amino acids. V shed 4 bases and J 10 bases; nucleotides not matched to a gene: 6. CDR3 amino acids: CASSNRGGREQFF. As DNA, the CDR3 is TGTGCCAGTAGTAACCGGGGGGGGCGAGAGCAGTTCTTC.

The chain uses TRBV27 and TRBJ1-5; D gene ambiguous. V lost 6 bases and J 3 bases, leaving 9 bases between the germline ends. The CDR3 extends over 13 amino acids. Germline-derived CDR1 and CDR2 are MNHEY and SMNVEV (reference sequence). The CDR3 DNA reads as TGTGCCAGCAGGTCTGAGTTCAATCAGCCCCAGCATTTT. It encodes CASRSEFNQPQHF.

The chain recombines TRBV7-2 with TRBJ1-1; 8 positions match TRBD1. V lost 5 bases to trimming and J lost 6 bases; unmatched junction nucleotides: 5. This CDR3 is built from 13 residues. Germline V lookup: CDR1 SGHTA, CDR2 FQGNSA. The CDR3 spells CASSADRGAEAFF. CDR3 sequence (DNA): TGTGCCAGCAGCGCCGACAGGGGCGCTGAAGCTTTCTTT.

The chain carries TRBV6-5 and TRBJ2-1; TRBD2 might be the D (6 bases). The CDR3 consists of 13 residues. Trimming left V 6 bases short and J 8 bases short, with 14 bases between. CDR1 and CDR2 from the germline V gene are MNHEY and SVGAGI. The CDR3 region has the DNA TGTGCCAGCAGCCGGGACTTGAGCGATGAGCAGTTCTTC. Amino acid sequence: CASSRDLSDEQFF.